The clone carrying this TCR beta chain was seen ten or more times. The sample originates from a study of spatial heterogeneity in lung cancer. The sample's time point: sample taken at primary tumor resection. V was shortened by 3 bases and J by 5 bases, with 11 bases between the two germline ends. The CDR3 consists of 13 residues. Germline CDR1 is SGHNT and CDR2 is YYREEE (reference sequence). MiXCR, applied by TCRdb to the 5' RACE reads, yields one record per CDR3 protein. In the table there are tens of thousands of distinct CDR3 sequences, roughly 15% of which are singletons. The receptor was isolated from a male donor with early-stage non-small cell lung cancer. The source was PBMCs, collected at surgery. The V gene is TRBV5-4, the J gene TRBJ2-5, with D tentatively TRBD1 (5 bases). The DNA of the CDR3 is TGTGCCAGCAGCTCGCCCCAGGGTGAGACCCAGTACTTC. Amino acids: CASSSPQGETQYF.